Shown below are 20 T cell receptor beta chains from a single sample sequenced in a study of shared clonotypes between healthy human individuals. The data were produced by immunoSEQ multiplex PCR, yet TCRdb's version contains in-frame clones alone and is incomplete. The data contain about 1.1 million clones, approximately 80% of them seen just once; the ten biggest clones take up almost 0.9%. Sequenced input: memory CD4+ T cells from PBMCs. The subset: CD45RA-negative fraction. The receptors shown here come from a man aged 18 to 30 in good health. Some clones in this sample may be carry-over from other donors' samples.

This clone was observed a single time. The genes are TRBV28 and TRBJ1-5, with TRBD1 as a possible D gene (5 bases). V lost 7 bases to trimming and J lost 4 bases, with 14 bases between them. Germline loops: CDR1 MDHEN, CDR2 SYDVKM. The CDR3 has 14 amino acids. DNA of the CDR3: TGTGCCAGCATAGCAGGGCGCAAGAATCAGCCCCAGCATTTT. It translates to CASIAGRKNQPQHF. The full variable domain, its missing parts supplied by reference TRBV28 and TRBJ1-5, is DVKVTQSSRYLVKRTGEKVFLECVQDMDHENMFWYRQDPGLGLRLIYFSYDVKMKEKGDIPEGYSVSREKKERFSLILESASTNQTSMYLCASIAGRKNQPQHFGDGTRLSIL.

The chain's CDR3 is CASSQDRLEDTGELFF. Written as DNA, the CDR3 is TGTGCCAGCAGCCAAGATCGACTAGAGGACACCGGGGAGCTGTTTTTT. The rearrangement joins TRBV4-2 to TRBJ2-2; perhaps TRBD2 as D (6 bases). CDR1 is LGHNA and CDR2 is YNFKEQ in the germline V gene. Trimming removed 0 bases at V and 3 bases at J, with 11 bases between. CDR3 length: 16 residues.

This clone appeared a single time. The genes are TRBV19 and TRBJ1-5; 7 nucleotides match TRBD1. V lost 7 bases, J lost 1 base, and 4 bases stayed unmatched. CDR3 length: 14 residues. In germline, CDR1 is LNHDA, CDR2 SQIVND (reference sequence). The CDR3: CASNQQGSNQPQHF. In nucleotides, the CDR3 is TGTGCCAGTAACCAACAGGGGAGCAATCAGCCCCAGCATTTT.

On this clone: Other DNA sequences within the sample encode an identical CDR3. J is TRBJ2-7 and V is TRBV2, with 10 nucleotides matching TRBD1. Germline trimming cut 4 bases from V and 4 bases from J; bases unmatched to any gene: 1. The CDR3 runs to 13 residues. In germline, CDR1 is SNHLY, CDR2 FYNNEI. The CDR3 nucleotides read TGTGCCAGCAGTGGGGGACAGGGGTACGAGCAGTACTTC. Residues: CASSGGQGYEQYF.

This clone was counted once. This chain uses TRBV28 with TRBJ2-5; D call uncertain. The V gene lost 2 bases and the J gene lost 5 bases, with 9 bases spanning the gap. The CDR3 is made up of 13 amino acids. In germline, CDR1 is MDHEN, CDR2 SYDVKM. CDR3 in DNA: TGTGCCAGCAGTTTAGGTTCATGGGAGACCCAGTACTTC. Translation: CASSLGSWETQYF.

As for this clone: One base away lies a much larger clone, so this may be a sequencing read error. V gene TRBV29-1 combines with J gene TRBJ2-7; tentative D call: TRBD2 (6 bases). The length of the CDR3 is 13 residues. Trimming removed 5 bases from V and 6 bases from J, with 17 bases in between. Germline V gene sequence: CDR1 SQVTM, CDR2 ANQGSEA. CDR3 in amino acids: CSVLMRGAGEQYF. In DNA form, the CDR3 reads TGCAGCGTTCTGATGCGGGGTGCGGGCGAGCAGTACTTC.

This clone was counted a single time. The chain has TRBV28 and TRBJ2-7; 8 nucleotides agree with TRBD1. Trimming removed 4 bases from V and 3 bases from J; junction bases left unmatched: 8. The CDR3 is made up of 15 amino acids. Looked up from germline, CDR1 is MDHEN and CDR2 is SYDVKM. In DNA form, the CDR3 reads TGTGCCAGCAGTTCCCGGACAGGGAAAATCTACGAGCAGTACTTC. Translating it yields CASSSRTGKIYEQYF.

The chain joins TRBV7-2 to TRBJ2-1; D uncertain. CDR3 length equals 15 residues. Germline assignment: CDR1 SGHTA and CDR2 FQGNSA. Trimming stripped 2 bases from V and 4 bases from J, with 12 bases between. This CDR3 is CASSLFPSGYNEQFF. CDR3 bases: TGTGCCAGCAGCTTATTCCCGTCAGGATACAATGAGCAGTTCTTC. Filled out from reference TRBV7-2 and TRBJ2-1, the complete variable domain reads GAGVSQSPSNKVTEKGKDVELRCDPISGHTALYWYRQSLGQGLEFLIYFQGNSAPDKSGLPSDRFSAERTGGSVSTLTIQRTQQEDSAVYLCASSLFPSGYNEQFFGPGTRLTVL.

The V call is TRBV10-2, the J call TRBJ2-5; D may be TRBD1 (5 bases). Germline lookup yields CDR1 WSHSY and CDR2 SAAADI. Trimming took off 1 base at V and 2 bases at J, with 8 bases between the two ends. The CDR3 has 14 residues. This chain's CDR3 is CASSEWGRQETQYF. CDR3 nucleotides: TGCGCCAGCAGTGAGTGGGGCCGGCAAGAGACCCAGTACTTC.

This chain uses TRBV28 with TRBJ1-2, with 7 nucleotides matching TRBD1. Germline V gene data show CDR1 as MDHEN and CDR2 as SYDVKM. The CDR3 contains 16 residues. Germline trimming cut 5 bases from V and 7 bases from J; bases unmatched to any gene: 16. The DNA for the CDR3 is TGTGCCAGCAGTCCCGGCACCTTTGGTGCAGGGGGTGGCTACACCTTC. Translated: CASSPGTFGAGGGYTF.

The rearrangement joins TRBV11-2 to TRBJ2-2; TRBD2 might be the D (5 bases). The CDR3 contains 15 residues. Germline assignment: CDR1 SGHAT and CDR2 FQNNGV. The V gene lost 1 base and the J gene lost 6 bases, with 12 bases spanning the gap. The CDR3 sequence is CASSLVPGMAGELFF. In DNA form, the CDR3 reads TGTGCCAGCAGCTTAGTCCCGGGGATGGCCGGGGAGCTGTTTTTT.

The count of this clone is one. The chain has TRBV30 and TRBJ2-2; D ambiguous. V was clipped by 1 base and J by 3 bases, with 6 bases between them. Germline V gives CDR1 GTSNPN, CDR2 SVGIG (reference sequence). The length of the CDR3 is 13 residues. DNA for the CDR3: TGTGCCTGGAGTGGAAAGTACACCGGGGAGCTGTTTTTT. Translating it yields CAWSGKYTGELFF.

The chain recombines TRBV20-1 with TRBJ1-1; D not certain. Trimming took 7 bases from V and 3 from J, leaving 9 bases between them. Germline V CDR1 and CDR2: DFQATT, SNEGSKA (reference sequence). The CDR3 totals 11 residues. In DNA form, the CDR3 reads TGCAGTGTCGCCTATGACACTGAAGCTTTCTTT. Protein sequence: CSVAYDTEAFF.

The chain couples TRBV28 to TRBJ1-1; D is unresolved. The V end lost 2 bases, the J end lost 6 bases, and 13 bases lay between the germline ends. The CDR3 sequence is 14 residues long. Germline CDR1 reads MDHEN; CDR2 reads SYDVKM. The CDR3 protein is CASSLPRSGSEAFF. In DNA form, the CDR3 reads TGTGCCAGCAGTTTACCCCGATCGGGCTCTGAAGCTTTCTTT.

This chain connects TRBV7-9 to TRBJ2-3; 15 bases match TRBD2. Germline V lookup: CDR1 SEHNR, CDR2 FQNEAQ (reference sequence). The CDR3 runs to 19 residues. The ends lost 5 bases at V and 3 bases at J; junction bases unmatched: 12. The DNA for the CDR3 is TGTGCCAGCAGCCCTGGACTAGCGGGAGGGTCCAAAGGGACAGATACGCAGTATTTT. It is translated as CASSPGLAGGSKGTDTQYF.

The chain couples TRBV30 to TRBJ1-1; D might be TRBD1 (5 bases). Trimming stripped 4 bases from V and 11 bases from J, with 17 bases between. Germline V gene sequence: CDR1 GTSNPN, CDR2 SVGIG (reference sequence). This CDR3 is 12 amino acids long. The CDR3 loop reads CAWTQGSGSAFF. The CDR3 DNA sequence: TGTGCCTGGACCCAGGGTAGCGGGAGCGCTTTCTTT. The variable domain in full, with the rest retrieved from reference TRBV30 and TRBJ1-1, is SQTIHQWPATLVQPVGSPLSLECTVEGTSNPNLYWYRQAAGRGLQLLFYSVGIGQISSEVPQNLSASRPQDRQFILSSKKLLLSDSGFYLCAWTQGSGSAFFGQGTRLTVV.

This chain links TRBV5-1 with TRBJ2-2, with a weak D call TRBD2 (6 bases). Looked up from germline, CDR1 is SGHRS and CDR2 is YFSETQ. This CDR3 spans 16 amino acids. The germline V and J ends were trimmed by 4 bases and 0 bases, with 13 bases remaining between them. This CDR3 reads CASSQEGRSNTGELFF. In nucleotides, the CDR3 is TGCGCCAGCAGCCAAGAGGGGAGGTCGAACACCGGGGAGCTGTTTTTT.

The V and J genes are TRBV7-2 and TRBJ1-2; 7 bases line up with TRBD1. J was trimmed by 1 base and V by 2 bases; bases with no gene match: 7. CDR1 and CDR2 (germline): SGHTA, FQGNSA. This CDR3 region has 16 residues. The CDR3 here is CASSLSRDSFNYGYTF. In DNA form, the CDR3 reads TGTGCCAGCAGCTTATCCCGGGACAGCTTTAACTATGGCTACACCTTC.

The table lists this clone with a count of one. J is TRBJ2-3 and V is TRBV11-2; TRBD2 is a possible D gene (6 bases). This CDR3 has 15 amino acids. Germline-derived CDR1 and CDR2 are SGHAT and FQNNGV. V was shortened by 1 base and J by 3 bases, with 11 bases between the two germline ends. The CDR3 loop is CASSLAGGPTDTQYF. Written as DNA, the CDR3 is TGTGCCAGCAGCTTAGCCGGAGGGCCGACAGATACGCAGTATTTT.

On this clone: This sample also contains other DNA sequences that code for the same CDR3. The chain's CDR3 is CSASTGDEQFF. The CDR3 DNA sequence: TGCAGTGCTTCAACAGGGGATGAGCAGTTCTTC. V is TRBV20-1 and J is TRBJ2-1, with 7 bases matching TRBD1. The germline gives CDR1 DFQATT, CDR2 SNEGSKA (reference sequence). V gave up 5 bases and J gave up 8 bases; unmatched junction bases: 3. CDR3 size: 11 residues.